This TCR beta chain was identified in a study of early T cells in non-severe SARS-CoV-2 infection. Study findings and constraints: VDJdb matching, biased toward anti-spike CD8 responses, missed private and CD4 specificities.

The library protocol tagged individual cDNA molecules with unique molecular identifiers. TCRdb reprocessed the 5' RACE reads via MiXCR and lists one record per CDR3 protein. In the table there are tens of thousands of distinct CDR3 sequences, around 15% of which are singletons. This clonotype was counted between two and nine times. Its target is not known. Per germline, CDR1 MNHEY and CDR2 SMNVEV (reference sequence). V lost 0 bases and J 1 base, leaving 7 bases between the germline ends. The length of the CDR3 is 14 residues. The sequence was collected from an adult who was a healthcare worker with PCR-confirmed SARS-CoV-2 infection or an uninfected control (not recorded which). Material for sequencing was whole blood. This rearrangement joins TRBV27 to TRBJ2-7; D is perhaps TRBD1 (6 bases). CDR3 sequence: CASSLSDRSYEQYF. Here the CDR3 DNA reads TGTGCCAGCAGTTTATCCGACAGGTCCTACGAGCAGTACTTC.